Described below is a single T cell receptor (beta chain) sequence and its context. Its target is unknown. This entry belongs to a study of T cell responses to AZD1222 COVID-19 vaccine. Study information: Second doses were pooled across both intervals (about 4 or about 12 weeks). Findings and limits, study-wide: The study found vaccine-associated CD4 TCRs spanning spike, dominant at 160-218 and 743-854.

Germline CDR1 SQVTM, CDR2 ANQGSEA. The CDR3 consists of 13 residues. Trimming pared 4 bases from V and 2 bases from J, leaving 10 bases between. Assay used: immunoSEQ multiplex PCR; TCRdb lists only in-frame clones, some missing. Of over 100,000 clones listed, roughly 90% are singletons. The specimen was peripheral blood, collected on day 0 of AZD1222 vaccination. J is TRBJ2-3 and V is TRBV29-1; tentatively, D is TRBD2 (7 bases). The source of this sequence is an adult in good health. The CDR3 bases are TGCAGCGTTGTTGGGGGGGCCACAGATACGCAGTATTTT. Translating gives CSVVGGATDTQYF.